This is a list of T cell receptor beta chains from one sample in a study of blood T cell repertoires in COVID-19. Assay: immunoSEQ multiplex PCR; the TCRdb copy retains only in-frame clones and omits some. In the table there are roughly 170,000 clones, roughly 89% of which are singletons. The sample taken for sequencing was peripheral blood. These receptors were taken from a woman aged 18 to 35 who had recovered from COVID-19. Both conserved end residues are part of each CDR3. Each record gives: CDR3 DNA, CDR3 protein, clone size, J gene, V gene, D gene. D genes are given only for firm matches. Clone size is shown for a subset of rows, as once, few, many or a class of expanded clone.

CDR3nt: TGTGCCAGCAGCGAGACAGGGGCAGGGGGAAATCAGCCCCAGCATTTT
CDR3aa: CASSETGAGGNQPQHF
abundance: NA
j_gene: TRBJ1-5
v_gene: TRBV6-2/TRBV6-3
d_gene: TRBD1

CDR3nt: TGTGCCAGCAGTTATAGCCAATCCTATAATTCACCCCTCCACTTT
CDR3aa: CASSYSQSYNSPLHF
abundance: NA
j_gene: TRBJ1-6
v_gene: TRBV6-5
d_gene: NA

CDR3nt: TGTGCCAGCAGCTTACGGGACAGCTCTGGAAACACCATATATTTT
CDR3aa: CASSLRDSSGNTIYF
abundance: NA
j_gene: TRBJ1-3
v_gene: TRBV7-2
d_gene: TRBD1

CDR3nt: TGTGCCAGCAGTTTATCACAGCAGGGTGGTAGAGATGGCTACACCTTC
CDR3aa: CASSLSQQGGRDGYTF
abundance: NA
j_gene: TRBJ1-2
v_gene: TRBV27
d_gene: NA

CDR3nt: TGTGCCAGCAGTTTATGGGGGGTTTTGGATACAACTAATGAAAAACTGTTTTTT
CDR3aa: CASSLWGVLDTTNEKLFF
abundance: NA
j_gene: TRBJ1-4
v_gene: TRBV27
d_gene: NA

CDR3nt: TGTGCCAGCAGTACAGGTGGAGGGTACACTGAAGCTTTCTTT
CDR3aa: CASSTGGGYTEAFF
abundance: NA
j_gene: TRBJ1-1
v_gene: TRBV27
d_gene: NA

CDR3nt: TGTGCCAGCAGACCGACGTGGACTAGCGGGAAAAAGAGCACAGATACGCAGTATTTT
CDR3aa: CASRPTWTSGKKSTDTQYF
abundance: NA
j_gene: TRBJ2-3
v_gene: TRBV7-8
d_gene: TRBD2

CDR3nt: TGTGCCAGCATGGGGGGGCAGGGAAACGAGCAGTACTTC
CDR3aa: CASMGGQGNEQYF
abundance: NA
j_gene: TRBJ2-7
v_gene: TRBV12-3/TRBV12-4
d_gene: NA

CDR3nt: TGTGCCATCAGTGGGGGCGGGGGGGCAGATACGCAGTATTTT
CDR3aa: CAISGGGGADTQYF
abundance: NA
j_gene: TRBJ2-3
v_gene: TRBV10-3
d_gene: TRBD2

CDR3nt: TGTGCCAGCAGCTTAGCGCCCTACTCTTCGGATGGCTACACCTTC
CDR3aa: CASSLAPYSSDGYTF
abundance: NA
j_gene: TRBJ1-2
v_gene: TRBV7-6
d_gene: NA

CDR3nt: TGTGCCAGCAGTTTGGCATTTAACACCGGGGAGCTGTTTTTT
CDR3aa: CASSLAFNTGELFF
abundance: NA
j_gene: TRBJ2-2
v_gene: TRBV27
d_gene: NA

CDR3nt: TGTGCCAGCAGCTTGGCGAGGGCAGGCGGCAGAGAGACCCAGTACTTC
CDR3aa: CASSLARAGGRETQYF
abundance: NA
j_gene: TRBJ2-5
v_gene: TRBV5-8
d_gene: NA

CDR3nt: TGTGCCAGCAGCCATGGAAGTCAGGGGGCCCGCAATCAGCCCCAGCATTTT
CDR3aa: CASSHGSQGARNQPQHF
abundance: NA
j_gene: TRBJ1-5
v_gene: TRBV3-1/TRBV3-2
d_gene: TRBD1

CDR3nt: TGTGCCAGCAGCTTAATGCAGGGGAATCAGCCCCAGCATTTT
CDR3aa: CASSLMQGNQPQHF
abundance: NA
j_gene: TRBJ1-5
v_gene: TRBV7-2
d_gene: NA

CDR3nt: TGTGCCAGCAGCCCAATGGGACAGGGATATAGCAATCAGCCCCAGCATTTT
CDR3aa: CASSPMGQGYSNQPQHF
abundance: once
j_gene: TRBJ1-5
v_gene: TRBV27
d_gene: TRBD1

CDR3nt: TGTGCCAGCAGCCAACTAGCGGGAGGGGCAGATGAGCAGTTCTTC
CDR3aa: CASSQLAGGADEQFF
abundance: once
j_gene: TRBJ2-1
v_gene: TRBV27
d_gene: TRBD2

CDR3nt: TGTGCCAGCAGTCTAGGGACAGGCAATCAGCCCCAGCATTTT
CDR3aa: CASSLGTGNQPQHF
abundance: NA
j_gene: TRBJ1-5
v_gene: TRBV9
d_gene: TRBD1

CDR3nt: TGCGCCAGCAGCCCGGGACAGGGTATCGAGCAGTACTTC
CDR3aa: CASSPGQGIEQYF
abundance: many
j_gene: TRBJ2-7
v_gene: TRBV4-3
d_gene: TRBD1

CDR3nt: TGTGCCAGCAGCTTGGGACAGGGGGACTATGGCTACACCTTC
CDR3aa: CASSLGQGDYGYTF
abundance: NA
j_gene: TRBJ1-2
v_gene: TRBV7-3
d_gene: TRBD1

CDR3nt: TGTGCCAGCAGCTTGAGCAGGGGGGCCTACGAGCAGTACTTC
CDR3aa: CASSLSRGAYEQYF
abundance: NA
j_gene: TRBJ2-7
v_gene: TRBV5-4
d_gene: NA

CDR3nt: TGTGCCAGCAGCCAGCGGACGACTAGCGGGGGGCCATACAATGAGCAGTTCTTC
CDR3aa: CASSQRTTSGGPYNEQFF
abundance: once
j_gene: TRBJ2-1
v_gene: TRBV3-1/TRBV3-2
d_gene: TRBD2

CDR3nt: TGTGCCAGCAGTTACGGGCTGGAGGACCAAGAGACCCAGTACTTC
CDR3aa: CASSYGLEDQETQYF
abundance: NA
j_gene: TRBJ2-5
v_gene: TRBV6-2/TRBV6-3
d_gene: NA

CDR3nt: TGTGCCAGCAGTTACTCGCACAGGGCAAACACTGAAGCTTTCTTT
CDR3aa: CASSYSHRANTEAFF
abundance: NA
j_gene: TRBJ1-1
v_gene: TRBV6-2/TRBV6-3
d_gene: NA

CDR3nt: TGTGCCAGCAGCTTAATGCAGGTAGAACAAGAGACCCAGTACTTC
CDR3aa: CASSLMQVEQETQYF
abundance: NA
j_gene: TRBJ2-5
v_gene: TRBV11-1
d_gene: NA

CDR3nt: TGTGCCAGCAGCAGGACAGCCTTGAACACTGAAGCTTTCTTT
CDR3aa: CASSRTALNTEAFF
abundance: NA
j_gene: TRBJ1-1
v_gene: TRBV6-5
d_gene: NA

CDR3nt: TGCGCCAGCAGCCAAGTGCAGACAGGGTGGGACATTCAGTACTTC
CDR3aa: CASSQVQTGWDIQYF
abundance: NA
j_gene: TRBJ2-4
v_gene: TRBV4-1
d_gene: TRBD1

CDR3nt: TGTGCCAGCAGTGAAGCGGGGACCGACAGGGGAGGCACAGATACGCAGTATTTT
CDR3aa: CASSEAGTDRGGTDTQYF
abundance: NA
j_gene: TRBJ2-3
v_gene: TRBV2
d_gene: TRBD1